This TCR beta chain stems from a study of technical replicates of blood from a few donors. Assay: immunoSEQ multiplex PCR; the TCRdb copy retains only in-frame clones and omits some. The sample gives tens of thousands of clones, around 97% of which show up once; roughly 0.2% is in the top ten. V was shortened by 1 base and J by 5 bases, with 11 bases between the two germline ends. The CDR3 has 14 amino acids. CDR1 and CDR2 (germline): MGHRA, YSYEKL. The material sequenced was T cells isolated from PBMCs. The chain uses TRBV4-1 and TRBJ2-5; unclear D gene. The source of this sequence is a human donor in good health. CDR3 sequence: CASSQAPLLETQYF. The CDR3 coding sequence is TGCGCCAGCAGCCAAGCACCGCTACTCGAGACCCAGTACTTC.